These 14 T cell receptor beta chains originate from one sample sequenced in a study of T-cell memory formation after mild COVID-19. TCRdb passed the 5' RACE reads through MiXCR, listing each CDR3 protein once. Here the sample spans 450,000 to 650,000 distinct CDR3 sequences, about 20% being singletons. Material for sequencing was PBMCs or a T cell subset sorted from them (not recorded which). Source of these receptors: an adult woman who had mild COVID-19 (a few samples of this study predate the infection). Cell type and time point are not known.

This clonotype was recorded a few times. V usage is TRBV10-2 and J usage is TRBJ1-6, with TRBD1 matching 8 bases. Germline trimming cut 6 bases from V and 7 bases from J; bases unmatched to any gene: 5. This CDR3 has 14 amino acids. Germline V lookup: CDR1 WSHSY, CDR2 SAAADI. CDR3 DNA: TGCGCCAGCAGAAAACCAGGGGGCAATTCACCCCTCCACTTT. Translating it yields CASRKPGGNSPLHF.

This clonotype was recorded a few times. The chain combines TRBV9 with TRBJ2-5; D is perhaps TRBD2 (6 bases). Germline-derived CDR1 and CDR2 are SGDLS and YYNGEE. The CDR3 is made up of 15 amino acids. V shed 0 bases and J shed 2 bases, with 11 bases lying between them. The CDR3 DNA follows: TGTGCCAGCAGCGTAGATAGCGGTCCACAAGAGACCCAGTACTTC. This gives the protein CASSVDSGPQETQYF.

This chain joins TRBV7-2 and TRBJ2-1; 11 positions match TRBD2. The CDR3 loop spans 17 amino acids. CDR1 and CDR2 (germline): SGHTA, FQGNSA. Trimming took 4 bases from V and 8 from J; bases not matched to a gene: 13. CDR3 DNA sequence: TGTGCCAGCAGCTCCCCAGGCGGGGGACTAGCGGACGATGAGCAGTTCTTC. It encodes CASSSPGGGLADDEQFF.

This clonotype has just a few counts. The V call is TRBV27, the J call TRBJ1-1, with TRBD1 matching over 8 bases. Trimming took 2 bases from V and 12 from J; bases not matched to a gene: 14. CDR1 is MNHEY and CDR2 is SMNVEV in the germline V gene (reference sequence). The CDR3 runs to 15 residues. This CDR3 reads CASSLTGAGGGLSFF. DNA for the CDR3: TGTGCCAGCAGTTTAACTGGGGCAGGGGGCGGTTTGTCTTTCTTT.

The count of this clonotype is one. The chain links TRBV6-5 to TRBJ1-1, with D unclear. Germline V CDR1 and CDR2: MNHEY, SVGAGI. The CDR3 spans 16 residues. V was cut by 2 bases and J by 0 bases, with 13 bases left in between. The CDR3 is CASSYTEEGLNTEAFF. For the CDR3, the DNA is TGTGCCAGCAGTTACACCGAGGAGGGCCTGAACACTGAAGCTTTCTTT.

This chain uses TRBV7-8 with TRBJ2-1; 10 nucleotides line up with TRBD2. The V segment lost 4 bases and the J segment 2 bases; nucleotides outside the gene matches: 2. This CDR3 has 15 amino acids. CDR1 is SGHVS, CDR2 FQNEAQ, per germline. The CDR3 loop reads CASSSTSGPYNEQFF. The CDR3 bases are TGTGCCAGCAGCTCGACTAGCGGGCCCTACAATGAGCAGTTCTTC.

The J gene is TRBJ2-2, the V gene TRBV20-1; D gene unclear. Germline CDR1 reads DFQATT; CDR2 reads SNEGSKA (reference sequence). This CDR3 has 14 residues. V was pared by 1 base and J by 2 bases, with 8 bases between. The CDR3 DNA reads as TGCAGTGCTAGAGGACCTCTAAACACCGGGGAGCTGTTTTTT. Translation: CSARGPLNTGELFF.

This clonotype was seen many times. V usage is TRBV5-5 and J usage is TRBJ1-1; TRBD1 might be the D (5 bases). CDR1 is SGHKS and CDR2 is YYEKEE in the germline V gene (reference sequence). CDR3 size: 13 residues. Trimming cost V 2 bases and J 4 bases, with 9 bases left between them. The CDR3, as DNA: TGTGCCAGCAGCTTTAGTGGGGGCACTGAAGCTTTCTTT. It translates to CASSFSGGTEAFF.

This clonotype turned up a few times. The chain couples TRBV18 to TRBJ1-1; unclear D gene. The CDR3 length is 13 residues. The germline V gene encodes CDR1 KGHSH and CDR2 LQKENI. V was clipped by 2 bases and J by 8 bases, with 12 bases between them. This CDR3 is CASSPTAGFEAFF. In nucleotides, the CDR3 is TGTGCCAGCTCACCAACAGCAGGCTTCGAAGCTTTCTTT.

This chain links TRBV20-1 with TRBJ1-1; no reliable D call. V shed 7 bases and J shed 1 base, with 10 bases lying between them. The CDR3 loop spans 12 amino acids. Germline assignment: CDR1 DFQATT and CDR2 SNEGSKA (reference sequence). CDR3 amino acids: CSVISPNTEAFF. The CDR3 DNA reads TGCAGTGTTATAAGTCCGAACACTGAAGCTTTCTTT.

This clonotype has just a few counts. The chain has TRBV7-6 and TRBJ2-7; D is unresolved. The V gene's germline CDR1 is SGHVS and CDR2 FNYEAQ. Trimming pared 0 bases from V and 5 bases from J, leaving 5 bases between. This CDR3 has 12 amino acids. The CDR3 loop is CASSLALNEQYF. In DNA form, the CDR3 reads TGTGCCAGCAGCTTAGCGCTCAACGAGCAGTACTTC. The variable domain in full, completed from reference TRBV7-6 and TRBJ2-7, reads GAGVSQSPRYKVTKRGQDVALRCDPISGHVSLYWYRQALGQGPEFLTYFNYEAQQDKSGLPNDRFSAERPEGSISTLTIQRTEQRDSAMYRCASSLALNEQYFGPGTRLTVT.

V usage is TRBV6-1 and J usage is TRBJ2-3; TRBD2 agrees at 9 bases. V shed 3 bases and J 4 bases; nucleotides not matched to a gene: 5. Germline V gene data show CDR1 as MNHNS and CDR2 as SASEGT. This CDR3 is built from 15 residues. CDR3 residues: CASSEGGGAADTQYF. CDR3 nucleotides: TGTGCCAGCAGTGAGGGCGGGGGGGCCGCAGATACGCAGTATTTT.

There are a few counts of this clonotype. The rearrangement links TRBV3-1 to TRBJ2-7, with TRBD1 identical over 7 bases. CDR1 and CDR2 from the germline V gene are LGHDT and YNNKEL (reference sequence). The CDR3 length is 15 residues. With V trimmed by 5 bases and J by 3 bases, 10 bases remained unmatched. Here the CDR3 reads CASSFRTGLLYEQYF. CDR3 DNA: TGTGCCAGCAGCTTTCGGACAGGTCTCCTCTACGAGCAGTACTTC.

A few counts support this clonotype. The CDR3 DNA reads TGTGCCAGCAGTCCGTTAGCGGAGCAGTATTTT. This sequence encodes CASSPLAEQYF. V gene TRBV7-9 combines with J gene TRBJ2-3, with D maybe TRBD2 (6 bases). Trimming shortened V by 6 bases and J by 11 bases, and 12 bases separated the two germline ends. Germline V gene sequence: CDR1 SEHNR, CDR2 FQNEAQ (reference sequence). This CDR3 is 11 amino acids long. Looking up the rest from reference TRBV7-9 and TRBJ2-3 gives the full variable domain: DTGVSQNPRHKITKRGQNVTFRCDPISEHNRLYWYRQTLGQGPEFLTYFQNEAQLEKSRLLSDRFSAERPKGSFSTLEIQRTEQGDSAMYLCASSPLAEQYFGPGTRLTVL.